Here is one TCR beta chain with its context. This clone has a handful of counts. Its cognate antigen has yet to be identified. One base away there is no much larger clone; base qualities are not given. The Qiagen DNeasy kit was used to extract genomic DNA both from unsorted PBMCs and from the negatively selected CD4+ and CD8+ fractions. TCR beta CDR3 regions were amplified by immunoSEQ multiplex PCR using primers annealing to V and J segments. A synthetic immune receptor repertoire was used to minimize amplification bias, and any remaining bias was removed computationally after sequencing. As for the authors' bioinformatics: Custom Python scripts were used to quantify repertoire diversity as the Shannon entropy index. Unsorted, CD4+ and CD8+ repertoires were analyzed separately, except in combined analyses where CD4+ and CD8+ sequences were merged in silico. A clone was considered expanded if an increase in frequency of at least 2-fold after treatment relative to C1D1 was found, and a pseudocount of 0.5 was applied to clones undetected at baseline. Clones with 0 or 1 copy at C1D1 were defined as singleton clones, while clones with 2 or more copies were defined as non-singleton clones. Clones expanded in unsorted samples were labelled as CD4+, CD8+ or unknown by matching protein sequences in sorted samples from the same patient. Wilcoxon tests were applied to paired samples to test diversity changes from C1D1 to C4D1. TCRdb obtained this table from immuneACCESS and retained in-frame rearrangements with V and J assigned. These tables miss some clones; where compared with another copy, unresolved V genes account for less than half of the shortfall, and the remainder is unexplained. The V and J calls and the clone size are those of that table, but D and trimming were determined from the DNA. In this sample the table shows approximately 8,300 clones, 75% to 80% of which occur a single time. Approximately 7.2% of the sample belongs to the ten largest clones.

Taken with the paper, the label for time point translates to: cycle 1 day 1 (C1D1), immediately before nivolumab initiation. Every trial patient had relapsed following autologous stem cell transplantation, and prior brentuximab vedotin exposure was what differed among cohorts A, B and C. A Miltenyi CD4+ T cell isolation kit was used for magnetic negative selection to purify CD4+ T cells from thawed PBMCs. A total of over 55 patients with relapsed/refractory classical Hodgkin lymphoma made up the trial cohort, and each patient's best overall response was complete response, partial response or progressive disease. Trial patients were treated with single-agent nivolumab in the multi-cohort phase II CheckMate 205 trial. An independent review committee assessed best overall response by applying the 2007 International Working Group response criteria. Trial PBMCs were obtained immediately prior to nivolumab initiation (C1D1) and on therapy at cycle 2 day 1 and cycle 4 day 1. Peripheral blood was collected in 8 mL Vacutainer Cell Preparation Tubes, from which PBMCs were isolated by centrifugation and then cryopreserved. Purified CD4+ and CD8+ fractions were prepared only for cases with an additional available PBMC sample. On LS columns in a quadroMACS separator, the magnetically labelled cells were depleted, and the flow-through was collected as the purified fraction.

The CDR3 holds 15 amino acids from the cysteine to the phenylalanine. Kept here is only the CDR3 DNA, which spans 45 bases and is read in frame from base 1. CDR1 and CDR2 are drawn from the germline V gene: SGHRS, YFSETQ. After removal of 4 bases from V and 1 base from J, the junction retains 3 bases not matched to a gene. These data originate in a study of PD-1 blockade in classical Hodgkin lymphoma (dated by TCRdb to 2020 to 2022). For the wider study: Nivolumab dosing was 3 mg/kg intravenously every 2 weeks, continuing until either disease progression or unacceptable toxicity. The study used CyTOF and TCR beta sequencing to define a peripheral blood immune signature of response to PD-1 blockade in classical Hodgkin lymphoma. General study outcomes and caveats: The study covered only a single clinical trial cohort, and the causes of the repertoire differences, possibly disease activity or prior therapy, were still not defined. Baseline TCR diversity was reported to be lower in newly diagnosed patients than in healthy donors, and even lower in relapsed/refractory patients. Trial patients achieving complete response had baseline diversity similar to newly diagnosed patients, whereas partial responders and progressors had significantly lower diversity. A significant rise by C4D1 was seen in CD4+ but not CD8+ TCR diversity (p=0.0027 vs p=0.16), with the rise being most apparent in complete responders (p=0.02). Patients starting nivolumab less than 1 year after ASCT had lower diversity and were excluded from later analyses to avoid confounding by immune reconstitution.

This TCR derives from a human donor with classical Hodgkin lymphoma. Recombination connected TRBV5-1 to TRBJ2-5; 11 bases in the middle match TRBD2. The source was CD4+ T cells from blood, collected at baseline. CDR3 region: CASSTSGGSQETQYF. The DNA sequence follows: TGCGCCAGCAGCACTAGCGGGGGCTCCCAAGAGACCCAGTACTTC. This CDR3, with the reference TRBV5-1 and TRBJ2-5 proteins standing in past its ends, gives the full variable domain KAGVTQTPRYLIKTRGQQVTLSCSPISGHRSVSWYQQTPGQGLQFLFEYFSETQRNKGNFPGRFSGRQFSNSRSEMNVSTLELGDSALYLCASSTSGGSQETQYFGPGTRLLVL.